The 28 T cell receptor beta chains reported below all come from one sample, sequenced in a study of identical twins. TCRdb called the 5' RACE reads again in MiXCR, with one record for every CDR3 protein. Of under 900,000 distinct CDR3 sequences detected, 12% appear once; the ten largest clones hold around 1.6%. The same sample was also used in a study of yellow fever vaccine responses in identical twins.

Sequencing was performed on PBMCs. These receptors came from a woman under 30 in good health.

This chain uses TRBV20-1 with TRBJ1-3; D is undetermined. Germline lookup yields CDR1 DFQATT and CDR2 SNEGSKA (reference sequence). The length of the CDR3 is 14 residues. With 4 bases removed from V and 0 bases from J, the gap between germline ends came to 10 bases. This CDR3 reads CSAKPLHSGNTIYF. In DNA form, the CDR3 reads TGCAGTGCTAAACCTCTTCACTCTGGAAACACCATATATTTT.

The J gene is TRBJ2-2, the V gene TRBV2, with 7 bases lining up with TRBD1. The CDR3 has 16 amino acids. Unmatched junction bases numbered 8, after V lost 6 bases and J lost 1 base. Germline-derived CDR1 and CDR2 are SNHLY and FYNNEI. CDR3 DNA: TGTGCCAGCAGGACCCCCGGACAGGAGAACACCGGGGAGCTGTTTTTT. This gives the protein CASRTPGQENTGELFF.

The rearrangement links TRBV28 to TRBJ1-3, with D hard to call. Trimming stripped 7 bases from V and 3 bases from J, with 7 bases between. The CDR3 runs 12 residues. Germline lookup yields CDR1 MDHEN and CDR2 SYDVKM. This chain's CDR3 is CASTVSGNTIYF. The CDR3 nucleotides read TGTGCCAGCACCGTCAGTGGAAACACCATATATTTT.

This clonotype was picked up many times. The chain employs TRBV11-2 and TRBJ2-1; D perhaps matches TRBD1 (5 bases). There are 15 residues in the CDR3. The V end lost 1 base, the J end lost 7 bases, and 14 bases lay between the germline ends. Germline-derived CDR1 and CDR2 are SGHAT and FQNNGV. The CDR3 loop reads CASSLGGLGSNEQFF. CDR3 in DNA: TGTGCCAGCAGCTTAGGGGGCTTGGGTTCTAATGAGCAGTTCTTC.

This clonotype was counted between two and nine times. The chain is built from TRBV18 and TRBJ1-1; 7 nucleotides match TRBD1. CDR3 length: 12 residues. V trimming: 4 bases; J trimming: 7 bases; junction bases outside the gene matches: 3. CDR1 KGHSH and CDR2 LQKENI come from the germline V gene. CDR3 DNA: TGTGCCAGCTCACTCAGACAGGGTGAAGCTTTCTTT. Protein product: CASSLRQGEAFF.

The CDR3 region has the DNA TGCAGTGCTAGAGTGTCTAGCGGGGGCAACAATGAGCAGTTCTTC. It yields the protein CSARVSSGGNNEQFF. The chain employs TRBV20-1 and TRBJ2-1, with TRBD2 identical over 10 bases. The CDR3 consists of 15 residues. Germline CDR1 DFQATT, CDR2 SNEGSKA (reference sequence). V shed 1 base, J shed 5 bases, and the junction held 5 bases outside the gene matches.

J is TRBJ2-1 and V is TRBV7-9; unclear D gene. The germline CDR1 and CDR2 sequences are SEHNR and FQNEAQ (reference sequence). V was pared by 4 bases and J by 5 bases, with 15 bases between. The CDR3 contains 15 residues. CDR3 DNA sequence: TGTGCCAGCAGCTCGAGTGAGATGACAAACAATGAGCAGTTCTTC. It specifies CASSSSEMTNNEQFF.

The table lists this clonotype with a few counts. The gene calls are TRBV11-2 and TRBJ2-3, with TRBD2 identical over 8 bases. The CDR3 has 15 residues. Germline V gene sequence: CDR1 SGHAT, CDR2 FQNNGV. Losses at the gene ends were 5 bases for V and 1 base for J; bases not matched to a gene: 5. In DNA form, the CDR3 reads TGTGCCAGCAGCACACGAGCGGGGGGCACAGATACGCAGTATTTT. Translating gives CASSTRAGGTDTQYF.

The chain links TRBV5-1 to TRBJ2-1; 7 nucleotides line up with TRBD1. Unmatched junction bases numbered 10, after V lost 3 bases and J lost 1 base. Germline-derived CDR1 and CDR2 are SGHRS and YFSETQ. This CDR3 spans 17 amino acids. The CDR3 region has the DNA TGCGCCAGCAGCTCCTACAAGACAGGGACATCCTACAATGAGCAGTTCTTC. Translated: CASSSYKTGTSYNEQFF.

This clonotype was seen a handful of times. The rearrangement joins TRBV27 to TRBJ2-1; D remains ambiguous. Germline values: CDR1 MNHEY, CDR2 SMNVEV (reference sequence). CDR3 length: 12 amino acids. V lost 5 bases and J 6 bases, leaving 8 bases between the germline ends. The CDR3 DNA follows: TGTGCCAGCAGTAATGCCCCCAATGAGCAGTTCTTC. Amino acid sequence: CASSNAPNEQFF.

This sequence joins TRBV12-3 or TRBV12-4 and TRBJ1-5; D ambiguous. Trimming pared 3 bases from V and 4 bases from J, leaving 10 bases between. The CDR3 loop spans 14 amino acids. In DNA, the CDR3 is TGTGCCAGCAGTTTCCAGACACCTAATCAGCCCCAGCATTTT. The encoded protein is CASSFQTPNQPQHF.

In its sample, this clonotype was seen a few times. V is TRBV28 and J is TRBJ2-5; maybe TRBD2 (5 bases). Trimming pared 0 bases from V and 4 bases from J, leaving 9 bases between. The CDR3 extends over 14 amino acids. The germline V gene encodes CDR1 MDHEN and CDR2 SYDVKM. The CDR3 sequence is CASSLWGVGETQYF. CDR3 DNA: TGTGCCAGCAGTTTATGGGGAGTTGGAGAGACCCAGTACTTC.

Many counts were recorded for this clonotype. The chain combines TRBV12-3 or TRBV12-4 with TRBJ2-1; D unclear. V lost 3 bases to trimming and J lost 8 bases, with 17 bases between them. The CDR3 has 15 residues. CDR3 sequence (DNA): TGTGCCAGCAGTTTTAAGTCGGGCGCCGGCGATGAGCAGTTCTTC. Amino acid sequence: CASSFKSGAGDEQFF.

The J gene is TRBJ2-7, the V gene TRBV11-2; 10 nucleotides align to TRBD1. The CDR3 has 16 amino acids. Germline V gives CDR1 SGHAT, CDR2 FQNNGV. V was clipped by 5 bases and J by 3 bases; unmatched bases: 10. CDR3 DNA sequence: TGTGCCAGCAGCCCTCTACGGGGGACAGGGGTCTACGAGCAGTACTTC. Protein: CASSPLRGTGVYEQYF.

The chain uses TRBV24-1 and TRBJ2-1; 13 bases agree with TRBD2. The ends lost 4 bases at V and 8 bases at J; junction bases unmatched: 7. There are 16 residues in the CDR3. Germline-derived CDR1 and CDR2 are KGHDR and SFDVKD. DNA of the CDR3: TGTGCCACCAGTGACCCCGGGACTAGCGGGATCTATGAGCAGTTCTTC. Encoded protein: CATSDPGTSGIYEQFF.

This clonotype was picked up many times. The V gene is TRBV4-1, the J gene TRBJ2-1; D assignment may be TRBD1 or TRBD2 (5 bases each). CDR3 length: 17 amino acids. V was shortened by 4 bases and J by 4 bases, with 20 bases between the two germline ends. CDR1 is MGHRA, CDR2 YSYEKL, per germline. Here the CDR3 DNA reads TGCGCCAGCAGCCGGACTTTGGGACCTCGCCTATACAATGAGCAGTTCTTC. Residues: CASSRTLGPRLYNEQFF.

The rearrangement joins TRBV7-8 to TRBJ2-5; D call uncertain. V was clipped by 5 bases and J by 1 base, with 14 bases between them. The CDR3 covers 15 residues. Germline loops: CDR1 SGHVS, CDR2 FQNEAQ. The CDR3 DNA reads as TGTGCCAGCAGCCCCCTCGAAGGTTTCCAAGAGACCCAGTACTTC. Its translation is CASSPLEGFQETQYF.

There are a few counts of this clonotype. The chain combines TRBV4-1 with TRBJ2-1, with 14 positions matching TRBD2. Germline V gene lookup returns CDR1 MGHRA and CDR2 YSYEKL. The CDR3 totals 17 residues. The trim removed 1 base at V and 7 bases at J, leaving 6 bases unmatched. CDR3 bases: TGCGCCAGCAGCCAAGTCATCGGGACTAGCGGGGGTAATGAGCAGTTCTTC. Its translation: CASSQVIGTSGGNEQFF.

The chain couples TRBV15 to TRBJ2-1, with 8 bases aligning to TRBD2. CDR3 length equals 16 residues. The trim removed 7 bases at V and 0 bases at J, leaving 8 bases unmatched. Germline CDR1 reads LNHNV; CDR2 reads YYDKDF (reference sequence). The CDR3 DNA is TGTGCCACCAACGGGGGGGCCCCGAGCTCCTACAATGAGCAGTTCTTC. It yields the protein CATNGGAPSSYNEQFF.

A few counts support this clonotype. This chain uses TRBV2 with TRBJ1-2, with 9 bases identical to TRBD1. Germline CDR1 SNHLY, CDR2 FYNNEI. V lost 8 bases, J lost 6 bases, and 7 bases stayed unmatched. This CDR3 has 13 residues. This CDR3 is CASVPTGGNGYTF. The DNA of the CDR3 is TGTGCCAGCGTTCCCACAGGGGGCAATGGCTACACCTTC. Based on the CDR3 plus reference TRBV2 and TRBJ1-2, the full variable domain is EPEVTQTPSHQVTQMGQEVILRCVPISNHLYFYWYRQILGQKVEFLVSFYNNEISEKSEIFDDQFSVERPDGSNFTLKIRSTKLEDSAMYFCASVPTGGNGYTFGSGTRLTVV.

J is TRBJ2-7 and V is TRBV7-2, with 8 bases that match TRBD2. Germline values: CDR1 SGHTA, CDR2 FQGNSA. This CDR3 is built from 15 residues. V trimming: 3 bases; J trimming: 6 bases; junction bases outside the gene matches: 10. CDR3 in amino acids: CASSFSGLAEPEQYF. CDR3 DNA: TGTGCCAGCAGCTTTTCTGGACTAGCCGAACCCGAGCAGTACTTC.

The V gene is TRBV5-5, the J gene TRBJ2-1; 8 bases fit TRBD2. This CDR3 is built from 12 residues. Germline loops: CDR1 SGHKS, CDR2 YYEKEE (reference sequence). V shed 4 bases and J 16 bases; nucleotides not matched to a gene: 10. DNA for the CDR3: TGTGCCAGCAGCCACCCCCGACTAGCGAAATTCTTC. This gives the protein CASSHPRLAKFF.

In this sample, this clonotype turned up a few times. This chain joins TRBV4-2 and TRBJ1-5; no firm D call. CDR1 is LGHNA and CDR2 is YNFKEQ in the germline V gene. The CDR3 consists of 15 residues. Between the trimmed V and J ends, which lost 0 bases and 5 bases, there was a span of 11 bases. The CDR3 nucleotides read TGTGCCAGCAGCCAAGAAGGTCATCGGGATCAGCCCCAGCATTTT. Translation: CASSQEGHRDQPQHF.

This clonotype was recorded a few times. The chain recombines TRBV20-1 with TRBJ2-5, with no clear D. V lost 6 bases to trimming and J lost 3 bases, with 11 bases between them. Germline values: CDR1 DFQATT, CDR2 SNEGSKA (reference sequence). The CDR3 loop spans 12 amino acids. This CDR3 is CSADWNEETQYF. In DNA form, the CDR3 reads TGCAGTGCCGACTGGAACGAAGAGACCCAGTACTTC.

The genes are TRBV5-1 and TRBJ1-6; TRBD1 matches at 10 bases. This CDR3 has 16 amino acids. CDR1 SGHRS and CDR2 YFSETQ come from the germline V gene. V lost 4 bases, J lost 5 bases, and 6 bases stayed unmatched. CDR3 nucleotides: TGCGCCAGCAGCACCGGGACAGGGGAAAATAATTCACCCCTCCACTTT. This encodes CASSTGTGENNSPLHF.

This clonotype appeared a few times. The chain has TRBV5-1 and TRBJ2-2, with 8 positions matching TRBD2. This CDR3 has 19 amino acids. The V gene end was trimmed by 0 bases and the J gene end by 2 bases; junction bases not matched to a gene: 12. Germline V gene data show CDR1 as SGHRS and CDR2 as YFSETQ. The CDR3 sequence: CASSLAKNALADNTGELFF. CDR3 nucleotides: TGCGCCAGCAGCTTGGCCAAAAATGCACTAGCGGACAACACCGGGGAGCTGTTTTTT.

In this sample, this clonotype turned up many times. The V and J genes are TRBV5-1 and TRBJ2-7, with 8 nucleotides matching TRBD2. J lost 3 bases, V lost 4 bases, and 24 bases had no gene match. Germline CDR1 SGHRS, CDR2 YFSETQ. The CDR3 extends over 20 amino acids. The CDR3 reads CASSASSVGAGGGLFYEQYF. CDR3 nucleotides: TGCGCCAGCAGCGCCTCATCGGTGGGGGCGGGAGGCGGACTATTCTACGAGCAGTACTTC.

This clonotype was counted between two and nine times. As DNA, the CDR3 is TGCGCCAGCAGCTTGGCTGGACTGACCTCTGGAAACACCATATATTTT. It specifies CASSLAGLTSGNTIYF. The chain couples TRBV5-1 to TRBJ1-3; D not resolved. The V and J ends lost 0 bases and 0 bases respectively, with 10 bases between them. The CDR3 consists of 16 residues. Germline assignment: CDR1 SGHRS and CDR2 YFSETQ. The variable domain in full, completed from reference TRBV5-1 and TRBJ1-3, reads KAGVTQTPRYLIKTRGQQVTLSCSPISGHRSVSWYQQTPGQGLQFLFEYFSETQRNKGNFPGRFSGRQFSNSRSEMNVSTLELGDSALYLCASSLAGLTSGNTIYFGEGSWLTVV.